What follows are 7 T cell receptor beta chains derived from one specimen sequenced in a study of cytomegalovirus exposure and HLA in healthy donors. The PCR contained 60 Vbeta and 13 Jbeta primers. Assay used: immunoSEQ multiplex PCR; TCRdb lists only in-frame clones, some missing. The sample shows 140,000 or so clones, approximately 70% of them seen only once. Sequencing was carried out using PBMCs. Receptors were obtained from a woman in her twenties or thirties in good health and CMV-seronegative.

V gene TRBV28 combines with J gene TRBJ1-1; 9 positions match TRBD1. Losses at the gene ends were 5 bases for V and 1 base for J; bases not matched to a gene: 8. The germline CDR1 and CDR2 sequences are MDHEN and SYDVKM. The CDR3 consists of 16 residues. The CDR3, as DNA: TGTGCCAGCAGTCCAGGGACAGGGACTGGGAACACTGAAGCTTTCTTT. Protein product: CASSPGTGTGNTEAFF.

The rearrangement uses TRBV2 and TRBJ1-1; 10 bases are a match to TRBD1. J gave up 4 bases and V 7 bases, and 12 bases lay outside the gene matches. This CDR3 contains 16 residues. CDR1 and CDR2 (germline): SNHLY, FYNNEI. CDR3 protein: CASKGQGLEWGTEAFF. DNA of the CDR3: TGTGCCAGCAAGGGACAGGGGCTCGAATGGGGCACTGAAGCTTTCTTT.

The chain has TRBV19 and TRBJ2-3; D gene ambiguous. This CDR3 is 15 amino acids long. Germline CDR1 is LNHDA and CDR2 is SQIVND (reference sequence). V was pared by 2 bases and J by 2 bases, with 11 bases between. The CDR3 sequence: CASSITNAPTDTQYF. Here the CDR3 DNA reads TGTGCCAGTAGTATAACAAACGCCCCCACAGATACGCAGTATTTT.

This clone has only a few counts. The chain joins TRBV10-2 to TRBJ2-1; 12 positions agree with TRBD2. The CDR3 loop spans 15 amino acids. Germline loops: CDR1 WSHSY, CDR2 SAAADI. V dropped 2 bases and J dropped 8; count of bases not matched to a gene: 4. The CDR3 reads CASSEGLAGIDEQFF. CDR3 bases: TGCGCCAGCAGTGAGGGACTAGCGGGAATCGATGAGCAGTTCTTC.

V is TRBV27 and J is TRBJ2-4, with TRBD2 identical over 8 bases. With 5 bases clipped from V and 11 bases from J, the junction kept 17 bases outside the gene matches. Germline V gives CDR1 MNHEY, CDR2 SMNVEV (reference sequence). The CDR3 spans 16 residues. In DNA, the CDR3 is TGTGCCAGCAGTCCCCAGCGGGAGCTGGGAGATTTCGTTCAGTACTTC. Protein: CASSPQRELGDFVQYF.

This rearrangement joins TRBV6-1 to TRBJ2-5; D gene uncertain. The V and J ends lost 4 bases and 2 bases respectively, with 8 bases between them. Per the germline V gene, CDR1 is MNHNS and CDR2 is SASEGT. The CDR3 length is 13 residues. CDR3 bases: TGTGCCAGCAGTGCTGTTTTGCAAGAGACCCAGTACTTC. Translation: CASSAVLQETQYF.

CDR3 in DNA: TGTGCCAGCAGCTTAGGGACTAGCGGGGGGGCAACGCAGTATTTT. It specifies CASSLGTSGGATQYF. This chain uses TRBV5-4 with TRBJ2-3; 16 positions match TRBD2. V was pared by 2 bases and J by 9 bases, with 3 bases of the junction left unmatched. Looked up from germline, CDR1 is SGHNT and CDR2 is YYREEE (reference sequence). This CDR3 is built from 15 residues.